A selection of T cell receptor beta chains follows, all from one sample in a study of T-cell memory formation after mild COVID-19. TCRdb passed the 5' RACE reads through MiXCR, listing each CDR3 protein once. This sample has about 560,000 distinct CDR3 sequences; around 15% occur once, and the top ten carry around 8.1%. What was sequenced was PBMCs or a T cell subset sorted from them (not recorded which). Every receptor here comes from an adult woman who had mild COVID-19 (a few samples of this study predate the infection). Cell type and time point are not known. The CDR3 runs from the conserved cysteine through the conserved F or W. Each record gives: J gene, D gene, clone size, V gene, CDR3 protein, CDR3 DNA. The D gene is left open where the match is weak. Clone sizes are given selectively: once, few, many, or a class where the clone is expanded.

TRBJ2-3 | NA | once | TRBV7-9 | CASSLEGRELTDTQYF | TGTGCCAGCAGCTTAGAGGGCCGGGAGCTGACAGATACGCAGTATTTT
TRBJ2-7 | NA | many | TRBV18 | CASSPGTGIVGEQYF | TGTGCCAGCTCACCGGGTACCGGGATCGTCGGCGAGCAGTACTTC
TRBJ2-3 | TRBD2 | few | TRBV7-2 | CASSHPRGGSTDTQYF | TGTGCCAGCAGCCACCCGCGGGGGGGAAGCACAGATACGCAGTATTTT
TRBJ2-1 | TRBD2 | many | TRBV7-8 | CASSWGLAESYNEQFF | TGTGCCAGCAGCTGGGGACTAGCGGAATCCTACAATGAGCAGTTCTTC
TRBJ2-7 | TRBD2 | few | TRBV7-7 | CASSEGLAETYEQYF | TGTGCCAGCAGCGAGGGACTAGCGGAAACCTACGAGCAGTACTTC
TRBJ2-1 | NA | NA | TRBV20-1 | CSAVLSGLDSSYNEQFF | TGCAGTGCTGTTCTTAGCGGCCTAGATTCGTCCTACAATGAGCAGTTCTTC
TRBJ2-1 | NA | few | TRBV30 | CAWSVWAGEQFF | TGTGCCTGGAGTGTATGGGCGGGGGAGCAGTTCTTC
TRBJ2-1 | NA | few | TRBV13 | CASSFDRGKQFF | TGTGCCAGCAGCTTTGACAGAGGGAAGCAGTTCTTC
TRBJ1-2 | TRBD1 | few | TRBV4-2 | CASSQGQGVNYGYTF | TGTGCCAGCAGCCAAGGGCAGGGGGTTAACTATGGCTACACCTTC
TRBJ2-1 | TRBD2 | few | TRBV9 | CASSVAAGVYNEQFF | TGTGCCAGCAGCGTAGCAGCGGGAGTTTACAATGAGCAGTTCTTC
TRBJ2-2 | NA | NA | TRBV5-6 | CASSLVSGAGELFF | TGTGCCAGCAGCTTGGTATCGGGCGCCGGGGAGCTGTTTTTT
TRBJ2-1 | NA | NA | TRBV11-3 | CASNSDPPIVNEQFF | TGTGCCAGCAACTCAGACCCACCTATCGTCAATGAGCAGTTCTTC
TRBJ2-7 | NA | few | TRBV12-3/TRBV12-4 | CASSPGGTISYEQYF | TGTGCCAGCAGCCCCGGTGGGACGATCTCCTACGAGCAGTACTTC
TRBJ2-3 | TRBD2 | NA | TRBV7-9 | CASSLPAGRTDTQYF | TGTGCCAGCAGCTTACCAGCGGGACGCACAGATACGCAGTATTTT
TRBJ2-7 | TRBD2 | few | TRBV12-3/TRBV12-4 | CASSSLSGKSPYEQYF | TGTGCCAGCAGTTCCCTTAGCGGGAAGTCCCCCTACGAGCAGTACTTC
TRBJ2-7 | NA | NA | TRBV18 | CASSPLTGISYEQYF | TGTGCCAGCTCACCACTCACAGGGATCTCCTACGAGCAGTACTTC
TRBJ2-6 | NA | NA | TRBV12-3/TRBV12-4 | CASSPLHLSGANVLTF | TGTGCCAGCAGCCCACTGCATCTCTCTGGGGCCAACGTCCTGACTTTC
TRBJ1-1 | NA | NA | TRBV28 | CASSTPDTQNTEAFF | TGTGCCAGCAGTACCCCGGACACCCAGAACACTGAAGCTTTCTTT
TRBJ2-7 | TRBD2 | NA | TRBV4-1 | CASSQPSGSSYEQYF | TGCGCCAGCAGCCAACCCAGCGGGAGCTCCTACGAGCAGTACTTC
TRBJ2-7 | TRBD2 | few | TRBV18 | CASSSLFGLAEYEQYF | TGTGCCAGCTCATCCCTTTTTGGACTAGCGGAATACGAGCAGTACTTC
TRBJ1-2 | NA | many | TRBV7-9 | CASSLAQGADYTF | TGTGCCAGCAGCTTAGCGCAGGGAGCGGACTACACCTTC
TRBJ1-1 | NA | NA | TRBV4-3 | CASSQDGQMNTEAFF | TGCGCCAGCAGCCAAGATGGGCAGATGAACACTGAAGCTTTCTTT
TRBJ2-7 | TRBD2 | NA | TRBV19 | CASSRAGGLVGSYEQYF | TGTGCCAGTAGTAGAGCGGGAGGACTTGTAGGGTCCTACGAGCAGTACTTC
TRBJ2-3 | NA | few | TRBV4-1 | CASSQDEGGTERDTQYF | TGCGCCAGCAGCCAAGATGAAGGCGGGACAGAAAGAGATACGCAGTATTTT
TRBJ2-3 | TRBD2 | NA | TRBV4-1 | CASSHERGGTDTQYF | TGCGCCAGCAGCCACGAGCGGGGGGGCACAGATACGCAGTATTTT
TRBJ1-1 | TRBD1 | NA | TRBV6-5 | CASRLGQGKIMNTEAFF | TGTGCCAGCAGGCTGGGACAGGGAAAGATCATGAACACTGAAGCTTTCTTT
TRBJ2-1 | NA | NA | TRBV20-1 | CSVHRGGSNEQFF | TGCAGTGTACACAGGGGAGGGAGCAATGAGCAGTTCTTC
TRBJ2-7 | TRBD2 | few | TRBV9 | CASSVGSGPSYEQYF | TGTGCCAGCAGCGTAGGTAGCGGGCCTTCCTACGAGCAGTACTTC
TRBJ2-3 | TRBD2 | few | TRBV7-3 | CASRFAGGRDSTQYF | TGTGCCAGCAGGTTCGCGGGAGGCCGGGATAGTACGCAGTATTTT
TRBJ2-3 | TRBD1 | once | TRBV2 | CASSTPGQGNEGTDTQYF | TGTGCCAGCAGTACACCGGGACAGGGAAATGAAGGCACAGATACGCAGTATTTT
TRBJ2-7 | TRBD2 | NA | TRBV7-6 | CASSLAAGLAYSYEQYF | TGTGCCAGCAGCTTAGCAGCGGGACTAGCTTACTCCTACGAGCAGTACTTC